This T cell receptor beta chain was captured by sequencing in a study of vaccination and CD4 T cells after COVID-19. Study information: The convalescent population consisted of six males and four females, two of whom were of Hispanic ethnicity.

By frequency in the sample, this clonotype is hyperexpanded. Its antigen is unidentified. The sample's treatment: roughly ten-day PBMC culture with coronavirus spike peptide pools or control peptides (ViraFEST assay). ViraFEST used peptide pools to expand antigen-specific T cells and subsequently sequenced their TCRs. After around 10 days of culture, CD4+ T cells were negatively selected. The assay that was used to sequence DNA from cultured CD4+ T cells was the Oncomine TCR Beta short-read assay. A single record per CDR3 protein comes from TCRdb applying MiXCR to the PCR reads. The sample includes 6,500 to 8,500 distinct CDR3 sequences, 55% to 65% seen only once; the top ten take 25% to 30%. What was sequenced was CD4+ T cells from blood, cultured in vitro. The clonotype comes from a human donor who had recovered from COVID-19.

The CDR3 DNA sequence: TGTGCCAGCAGCGTAACACGGAACACTGAAGCTTTCTTT. Encoded protein: CASSVTRNTEAFF. The chain uses TRBV6-1 and TRBJ1-1; D gene ambiguous. Trimming stripped 6 bases from V and 1 base from J, with 9 bases between. There are 13 residues in the CDR3. Germline CDR1 MNHNS, CDR2 SASEGT.